The 10 T cell receptor beta chains given below trace back to one sample, sequenced in a study of cytotoxic CD8 clonotypes in ibrutinib-treated CLL. Profiling relied on immunoSEQ multiplex PCR, and the TCRdb table lists in-frame clones only, not all of them. The sample includes about 50,000 clones, approximately 87% seen only once; the top ten take roughly 21%. The source was PBMCs, collected after 24 months of ibrutinib treatment. The receptors derive from a human donor with chronic lymphocytic leukemia.

This clone was observed a few times. V usage is TRBV10-2 and J usage is TRBJ2-2; 10 positions agree with TRBD2. In germline, CDR1 is WSHSY, CDR2 SAAADI. The length of the CDR3 is 14 residues. After removal of 7 bases from V and 6 bases from J, the junction contained 5 bases not matched to a gene. The DNA for the CDR3 is TGCGCCAGCACTAGCGGGAGTTCCCCCGGGGAGCTGTTTTTT. Protein sequence: CASTSGSSPGELFF.

The chain employs TRBV30 and TRBJ2-2; a possible D gene is TRBD2 (6 bases). V was shortened by 2 bases and J by 0 bases, with 7 bases between the two germline ends. The CDR3 is made up of 14 amino acids. Germline CDR1 reads GTSNPN; CDR2 reads SVGIG (reference sequence). The CDR3 reads CAWSTGANTGELFF. The CDR3 DNA reads TGTGCCTGGAGTACGGGGGCGAACACCGGGGAGCTGTTTTTT.

V usage is TRBV30 and J usage is TRBJ1-1; D gene unclear. CDR1 and CDR2 from the germline V gene are GTSNPN and SVGIG (reference sequence). V lost 3 bases, J lost 1 base, and 3 bases lay in between. This CDR3 spans 11 amino acids. Here the CDR3 DNA reads TGTGCCTGGAGGAAGAACACTGAAGCTTTCTTT. Encoded protein: CAWRKNTEAFF.

The V and J genes are TRBV14 and TRBJ1-4; D not certain. CDR3 length: 13 residues. The V end lost 1 base, the J end lost 7 bases, and 7 bases lay between the germline ends. Germline-derived CDR1 and CDR2 are SGHDN and FVKESK. The chain's CDR3 is CASSQVWGEKLFF. For the CDR3, the DNA is TGTGCCAGCAGCCAAGTGTGGGGTGAAAAACTGTTTTTT.

The chain is built from TRBV5-4 and TRBJ2-7, with TRBD2 matching 10 bases. The CDR3 has 16 residues. The germline gives CDR1 SGHNT, CDR2 YYREEE (reference sequence). V lost 0 bases, J lost 4 bases, and 7 bases stayed unmatched. The CDR3 sequence: CASSLGLAGEGYEQYF. In nucleotides, the CDR3 is TGTGCCAGCAGCTTGGGGCTAGCGGGAGAAGGGTACGAGCAGTACTTC.

This chain uses TRBV18 with TRBJ2-5, with 13 bases aligning to TRBD2. Per germline, CDR1 KGHSH and CDR2 LQKENI. The CDR3 spans 16 residues. V lost 0 bases, J lost 4 bases, and 2 bases stayed unmatched. The CDR3 coding sequence is TGTGCCAGCTCACCACCTACTAGCGGGAGGGCAGAGACCCAGTACTTC. This encodes CASSPPTSGRAETQYF.

This clone was observed a few times. The V call is TRBV11-2, the J call TRBJ2-5; tentatively, D is TRBD2 (6 bases). Trimming stripped 1 base from V and 6 bases from J, with 12 bases between. Germline V gene data show CDR1 as SGHAT and CDR2 as FQNNGV. This CDR3 comprises 14 residues. CDR3 sequence reads: CASSLGFAGQTQYF. DNA of the CDR3: TGTGCCAGCAGCTTAGGATTCGCGGGGCAGACCCAGTACTTC. The full variable domain, rest sourced from reference TRBV11-2 and TRBJ2-5, is EAGVAQSPRYKIIEKRQSVAFWCNPISGHATLYWYQQILGQGPKLLIQFQNNGVVDDSQLPKDRFSAERLKGVDSTLKIQPAKLEDSAVYLCASSLGFAGQTQYFGPGTRLLVL.

The chain couples TRBV27 to TRBJ2-7; 13 bases are shared with TRBD2. V was clipped by 5 bases and J by 5 bases; unmatched bases: 12. CDR3 size: 17 residues. CDR1 and CDR2 from the germline V gene are MNHEY and SMNVEV (reference sequence). CDR3 coding DNA: TGTGCCAGCAGTCCTACCGGGACTAGCGGGAAACTAGACGAGCAGTACTTC. This sequence encodes CASSPTGTSGKLDEQYF.

The count of this clone is one. The chain joins TRBV9 to TRBJ2-1, with D maybe TRBD2 (6 bases). In germline, CDR1 is SGDLS, CDR2 YYNGEE. Trimming took 2 bases from V and 5 from J, leaving 14 bases between them. This CDR3 is built from 15 residues. The CDR3 is CASSVRLGIDNEQFF. CDR3 nucleotides: TGTGCCAGCAGCGTCCGACTAGGAATCGACAATGAGCAGTTCTTC.

The chain links TRBV14 to TRBJ1-2, with D perhaps TRBD1 (5 bases). Germline V lookup: CDR1 SGHDN, CDR2 FVKESK. V lost 4 bases to trimming and J lost 4 bases, with 13 bases between them. The CDR3 is made up of 14 amino acids. The CDR3 nucleotides read TGTGCCAGCAGCCCTAACCGGGGCGGCTATGGCTACACCTTC. Protein: CASSPNRGGYGYTF.